This T cell receptor beta chain was captured in a study of Graves' ophthalmopathy and Graves' hyperthyroidism. The CDR3 consists of 15 residues. Germline CDR1 reads MDHEN; CDR2 reads SYDVKM. J was trimmed by 6 bases and V by 2 bases; bases with no gene match: 3. For repertoire sequencing, the TCR beta CDR3 regions were amplified from RNA transcripts. HTBI primers primed a first-round RT-PCR, and a second-round multiplex PCR followed. TCRdb re-called the multiplex PCR reads with MiXCR, one entry per CDR3 protein. The sample lists tens of thousands of distinct CDR3 sequences; 45% to 55% were seen once. The TCR originated in an adult woman with Graves' ophthalmopathy. The sequenced sample was peripheral blood. The V call is TRBV28, the J call TRBJ2-2, with 10 bases lining up with TRBD2. The CDR3 bases are TGTGCCAGCAGTTTAACTAGCGGGACTTCCGGGGAGCTGTTTTTT. Its translation: CASSLTSGTSGELFF.